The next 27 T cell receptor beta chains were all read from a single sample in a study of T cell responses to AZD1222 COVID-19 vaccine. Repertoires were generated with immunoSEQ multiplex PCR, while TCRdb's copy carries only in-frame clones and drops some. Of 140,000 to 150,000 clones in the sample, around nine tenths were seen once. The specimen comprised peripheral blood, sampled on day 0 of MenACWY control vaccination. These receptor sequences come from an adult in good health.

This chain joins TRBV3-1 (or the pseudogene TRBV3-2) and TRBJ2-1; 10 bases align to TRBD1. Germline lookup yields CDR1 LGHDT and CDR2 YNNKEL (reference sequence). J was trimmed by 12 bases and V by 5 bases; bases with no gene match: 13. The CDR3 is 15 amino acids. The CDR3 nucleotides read TGTGCCAGCAGCTCCGGGACAGGGGTCCAGGTGGGGCAGTTCTTC. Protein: CASSSGTGVQVGQFF.

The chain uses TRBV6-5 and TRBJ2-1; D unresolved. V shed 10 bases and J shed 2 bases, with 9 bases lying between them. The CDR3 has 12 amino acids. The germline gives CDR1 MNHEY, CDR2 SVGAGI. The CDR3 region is CATLYTYNEQFF. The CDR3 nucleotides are TGTGCCACCCTATATACCTACAATGAGCAGTTCTTC.

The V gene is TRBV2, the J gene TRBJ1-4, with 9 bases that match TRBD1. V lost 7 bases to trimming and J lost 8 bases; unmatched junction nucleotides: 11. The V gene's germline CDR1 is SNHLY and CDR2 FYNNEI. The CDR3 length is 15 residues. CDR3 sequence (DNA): TGTGCCAGCAAGTACCCGGGGACAGGGCGAGAAAAACTGTTTTTT. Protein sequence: CASKYPGTGREKLFF. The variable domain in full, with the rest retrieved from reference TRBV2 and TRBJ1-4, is EPEVTQTPSHQVTQMGQEVILRCVPISNHLYFYWYRQILGQKVEFLVSFYNNEISEKSEIFDDQFSVERPDGSNFTLKIRSTKLEDSAMYFCASKYPGTGREKLFFGSGTQLSVL.

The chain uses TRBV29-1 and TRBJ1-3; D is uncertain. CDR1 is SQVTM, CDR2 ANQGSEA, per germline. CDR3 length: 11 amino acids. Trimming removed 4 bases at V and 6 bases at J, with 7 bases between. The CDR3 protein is CSVGAENTIYF. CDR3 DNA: TGCAGCGTTGGGGCGGAAAACACCATATATTTT.

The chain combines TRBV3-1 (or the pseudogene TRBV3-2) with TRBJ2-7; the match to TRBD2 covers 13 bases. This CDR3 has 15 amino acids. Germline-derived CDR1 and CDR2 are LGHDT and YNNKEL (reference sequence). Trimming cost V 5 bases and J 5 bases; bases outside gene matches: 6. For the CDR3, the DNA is TGTGCCAGCAGCACCAGACTAGCGGGAGGAAACGAGCAGTACTTC. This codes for CASSTRLAGGNEQYF.

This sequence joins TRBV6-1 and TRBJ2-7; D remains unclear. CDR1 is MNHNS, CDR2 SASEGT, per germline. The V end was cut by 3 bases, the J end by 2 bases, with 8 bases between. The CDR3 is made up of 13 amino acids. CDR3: CASSDGGTYEQYF. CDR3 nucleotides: TGTGCCAGCAGTGACGGCGGAACCTACGAGCAGTACTTC.

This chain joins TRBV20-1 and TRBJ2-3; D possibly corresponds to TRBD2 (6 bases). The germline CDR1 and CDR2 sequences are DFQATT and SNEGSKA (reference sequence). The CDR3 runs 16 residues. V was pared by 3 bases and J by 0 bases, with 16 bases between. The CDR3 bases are TGCAGTGCTAGTTACCCGGGACTCACTAGCACAGATACGCAGTATTTT. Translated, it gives CSASYPGLTSTDTQYF.

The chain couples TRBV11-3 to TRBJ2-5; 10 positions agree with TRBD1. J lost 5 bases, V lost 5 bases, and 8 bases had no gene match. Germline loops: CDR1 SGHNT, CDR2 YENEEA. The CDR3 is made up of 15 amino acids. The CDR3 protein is CASSPGTGAWETQYF. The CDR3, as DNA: TGTGCCAGCAGCCCAGGGACAGGGGCATGGGAGACCCAGTACTTC.

The CDR3 here is CASSWVSGGTEAFF. As DNA, the CDR3 is TGTGCCAGCAGTTGGGTATCTGGGGGCACTGAAGCTTTCTTT. V gene TRBV5-6 combines with J gene TRBJ1-1; D might be TRBD1 (5 bases). The CDR3 extends over 14 amino acids. CDR1 is SGHDT and CDR2 is YYEEEE in the germline V gene. The germline V and J ends were trimmed by 5 bases and 4 bases, with 15 bases remaining between them.

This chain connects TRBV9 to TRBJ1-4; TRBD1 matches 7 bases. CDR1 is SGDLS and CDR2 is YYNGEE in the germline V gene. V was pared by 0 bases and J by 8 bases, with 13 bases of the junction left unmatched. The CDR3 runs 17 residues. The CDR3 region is CASSVGMRRGQNEKLFF. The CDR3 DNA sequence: TGTGCCAGCAGCGTAGGGATGCGGAGGGGGCAAAACGAAAAACTGTTTTTT.

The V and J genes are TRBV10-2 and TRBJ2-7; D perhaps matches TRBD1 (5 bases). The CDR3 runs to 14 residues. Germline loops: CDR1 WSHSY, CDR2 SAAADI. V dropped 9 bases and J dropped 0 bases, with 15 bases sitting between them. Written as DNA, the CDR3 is TGCGCCAGTCATTCCAGGGCCCACTCCTACGAGCAGTACTTC. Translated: CASHSRAHSYEQYF.

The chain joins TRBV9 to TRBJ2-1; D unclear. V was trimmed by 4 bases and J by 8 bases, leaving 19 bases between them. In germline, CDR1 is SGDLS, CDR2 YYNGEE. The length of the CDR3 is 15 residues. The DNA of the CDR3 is TGTGCCAGCAGCAAAACGCCGGGCTCGCTCGATGAGCAGTTCTTC. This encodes CASSKTPGSLDEQFF. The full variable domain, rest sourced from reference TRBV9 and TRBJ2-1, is DSGVTQTPKHLITATGQRVTLRCSPRSGDLSVYWYQQSLDQGLQFLIQYYNGEERAKGNILERFSAQQFPDLHSELNLSSLELGDSALYFCASSKTPGSLDEQFFGPGTRLTVL.

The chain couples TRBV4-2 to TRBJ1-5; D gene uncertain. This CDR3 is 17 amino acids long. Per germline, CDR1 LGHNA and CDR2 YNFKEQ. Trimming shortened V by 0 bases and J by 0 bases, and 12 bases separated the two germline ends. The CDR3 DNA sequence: TGTGCCAGCAGCCAAGATACACCCAGATATAGCAATCAGCCCCAGCATTTT. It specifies CASSQDTPRYSNQPQHF.

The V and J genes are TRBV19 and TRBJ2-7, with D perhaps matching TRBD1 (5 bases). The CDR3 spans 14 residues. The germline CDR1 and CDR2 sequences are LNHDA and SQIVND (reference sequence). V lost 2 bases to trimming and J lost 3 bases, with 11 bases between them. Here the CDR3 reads CASSISGKGYEQYF. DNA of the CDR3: TGTGCCAGTAGTATATCAGGGAAGGGCTACGAGCAGTACTTC.

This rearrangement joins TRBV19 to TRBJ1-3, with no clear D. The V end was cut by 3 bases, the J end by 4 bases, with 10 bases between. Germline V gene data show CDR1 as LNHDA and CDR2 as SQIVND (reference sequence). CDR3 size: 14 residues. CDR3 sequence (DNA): TGTGCCAGTAGTATCTCCCCACCGGGAAACACCATATATTTT. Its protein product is CASSISPPGNTIYF.

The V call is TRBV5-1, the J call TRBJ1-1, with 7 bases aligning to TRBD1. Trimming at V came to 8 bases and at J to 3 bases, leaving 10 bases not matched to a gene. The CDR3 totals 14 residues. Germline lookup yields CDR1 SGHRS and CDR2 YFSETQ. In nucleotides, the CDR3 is TGCGCCAGTACCAGGGAGGGGGCTTACACTGAAGCTTTCTTT. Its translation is CASTREGAYTEAFF. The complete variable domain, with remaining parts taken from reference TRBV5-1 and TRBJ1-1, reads KAGVTQTPRYLIKTRGQQVTLSCSPISGHRSVSWYQQTPGQGLQFLFEYFSETQRNKGNFPGRFSGRQFSNSRSEMNVSTLELGDSALYLCASTREGAYTEAFFGQGTRLTVV.

The CDR3, as DNA: TGCAGTGCTAGAGATACCACTGAAGCTTTCTTT. Translation: CSARDTTEAFF. The chain recombines TRBV20-1 with TRBJ1-1; D gene unclear. This CDR3 is built from 11 residues. V was trimmed by 0 bases and J by 4 bases, leaving 3 bases between them. Germline V lookup: CDR1 DFQATT, CDR2 SNEGSKA (reference sequence).

The CDR3 bases are TGTGCCTGGAGTGTAGGGACTAGCAATCAGCCCCAGCATTTT. Protein sequence: CAWSVGTSNQPQHF. This chain uses TRBV30 with TRBJ1-5; possibly TRBD1 for D (5 bases). The V and J ends lost 0 bases and 0 bases respectively, with 6 bases between them. The CDR3 spans 14 residues. The germline CDR1 and CDR2 sequences are GTSNPN and SVGIG (reference sequence).

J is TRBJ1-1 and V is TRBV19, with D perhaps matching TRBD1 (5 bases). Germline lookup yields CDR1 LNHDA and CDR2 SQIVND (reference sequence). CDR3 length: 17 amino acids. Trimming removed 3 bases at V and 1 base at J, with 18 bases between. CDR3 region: CASSIGSLGRGNTEAFF. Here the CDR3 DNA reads TGTGCCAGTAGTATTGGCAGTCTGGGGAGGGGGAACACTGAAGCTTTCTTT.

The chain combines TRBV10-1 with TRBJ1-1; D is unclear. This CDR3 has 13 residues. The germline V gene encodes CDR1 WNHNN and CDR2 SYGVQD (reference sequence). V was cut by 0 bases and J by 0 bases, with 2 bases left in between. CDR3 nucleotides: TGCGCCAGCAGTGAGTCCCTGAACACTGAAGCTTTCTTT. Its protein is CASSESLNTEAFF.

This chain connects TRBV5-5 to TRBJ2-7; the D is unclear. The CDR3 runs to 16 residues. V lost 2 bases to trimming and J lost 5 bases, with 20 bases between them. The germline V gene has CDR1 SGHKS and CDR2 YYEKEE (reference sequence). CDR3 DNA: TGTGCCAGCAGCTTAGGGAACAGAGTGGAGCTCCACGAGCAGTACTTC. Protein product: CASSLGNRVELHEQYF.

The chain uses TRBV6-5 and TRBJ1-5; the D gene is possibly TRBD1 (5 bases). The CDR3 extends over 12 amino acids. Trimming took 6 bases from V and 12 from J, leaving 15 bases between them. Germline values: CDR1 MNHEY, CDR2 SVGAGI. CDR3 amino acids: CASRGTVALQHF. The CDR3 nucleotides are TGTGCCAGCAGGGGGACGGTCGCCCTCCAGCATTTT.

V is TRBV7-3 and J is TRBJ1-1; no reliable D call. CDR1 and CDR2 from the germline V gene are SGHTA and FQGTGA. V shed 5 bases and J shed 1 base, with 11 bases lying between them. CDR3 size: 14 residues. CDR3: CASSRGRENTEAFF. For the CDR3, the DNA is TGTGCCAGCAGCCGAGGACGGGAGAACACTGAAGCTTTCTTT.

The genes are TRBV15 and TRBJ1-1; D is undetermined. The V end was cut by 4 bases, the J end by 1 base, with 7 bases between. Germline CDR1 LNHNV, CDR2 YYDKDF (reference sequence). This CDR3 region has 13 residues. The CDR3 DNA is TGTGCCACCAGCACCAACAGGAACACTGAAGCTTTCTTT. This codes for CATSTNRNTEAFF.

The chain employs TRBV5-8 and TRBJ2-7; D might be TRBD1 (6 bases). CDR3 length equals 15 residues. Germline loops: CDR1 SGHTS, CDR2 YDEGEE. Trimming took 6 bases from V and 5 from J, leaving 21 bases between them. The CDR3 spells CASNRKFPGDDEQYF. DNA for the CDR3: TGTGCCAGCAATCGCAAGTTTCCAGGGGACGACGAGCAGTACTTC.

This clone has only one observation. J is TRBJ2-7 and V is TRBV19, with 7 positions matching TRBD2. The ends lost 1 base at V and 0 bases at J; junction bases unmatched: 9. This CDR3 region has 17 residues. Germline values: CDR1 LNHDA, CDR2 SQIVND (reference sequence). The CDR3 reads CASSIVAGRDYSYEQYF. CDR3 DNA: TGTGCCAGTAGTATAGTTGCTGGGCGGGACTACTCCTACGAGCAGTACTTC. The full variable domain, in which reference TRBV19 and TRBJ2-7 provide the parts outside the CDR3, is DGGITQSPKYLFRKEGQNVTLSCEQNLNHDAMYWYRQDPGQGLRLIYYSQIVNDFQKGDIAEGYSVSREKKESFPLTVTSAQKNPTAFYLCASSIVAGRDYSYEQYFGPGTRLTVT.

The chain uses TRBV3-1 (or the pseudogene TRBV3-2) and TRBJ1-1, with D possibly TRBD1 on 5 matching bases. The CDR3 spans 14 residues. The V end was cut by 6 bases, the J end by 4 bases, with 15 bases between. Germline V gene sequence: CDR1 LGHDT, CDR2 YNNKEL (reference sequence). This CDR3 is CASRWTPTGTEAFF. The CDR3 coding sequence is TGTGCCAGCAGGTGGACACCAACAGGCACTGAAGCTTTCTTT.